This paragraph covers one TCR beta chain sequence. V was cut by 3 bases and J by 4 bases, with 16 bases left in between. Looked up from germline, CDR1 is MGHRA and CDR2 is YSYEKL. This CDR3 has 17 amino acids. This record comes from a study of long-term antiretroviral therapy in people with HIV. They ran version v3.0 of the immunoSEQ assay at survey level. Libraries were prepared by immunoSEQ multiplex PCR; TCRdb keeps only in-frame clonotypes and omits some of them. This sample carries 20,000 to 25,000 clones, about 89% of them seen once, and the ten largest clones take 3% to 4%. The sequencing here drew on unsorted PBMCs, taken roughly 2.5 years after starting antiretroviral therapy. The receptor comes from a woman in her fifties or sixties with HIV. V gene TRBV4-1 combines with J gene TRBJ2-6; a weak D match, TRBD1 (5 bases). The CDR3 DNA sequence: TGCGCCAGCAGCCAGTCACCTCAGGGCGTAGGGGCCAACGTCCTGACTTTC. Its translation: CASSQSPQGVGANVLTF.